These T cell receptor beta chains were read from a single sample in a study of cytomegalovirus exposure and HLA in healthy donors. Measured with immunoSEQ multiplex PCR; TCRdb has only the in-frame clones, and not every one. The repertoire table contains 70,000 to 90,000 clones. The specimen sequenced was PBMCs. The source of these receptors is a man between 18 and 29 years old in good health and CMV-seropositive. The CDR3 runs from the conserved cysteine through the conserved F or W. Fields, in order: V gene, D gene, J gene, CDR3 protein, CDR3 DNA. D genes are given only for firm matches.

v_gene: TRBV19
d_gene: .
j_gene: TRBJ1-5
CDR3aa: CASSIGRYSNQPQHF
CDR3nt: TGTGCCAGTAGTATAGGCAGATATAGCAATCAGCCCCAGCATTTT

v_gene: TRBV20-1
d_gene: TRBD1
j_gene: TRBJ1-2
CDR3aa: CSASRGLSYTF
CDR3nt: TGCAGTGCTAGTAGGGGGCTCAGCTACACCTTC

v_gene: TRBV5-4
d_gene: .
j_gene: TRBJ2-6
CDR3aa: CASSFGDLPGANVLTF
CDR3nt: TGTGCCAGCAGCTTCGGGGATCTCCCTGGGGCCAACGTCCTGACTTTC

v_gene: TRBV7-8
d_gene: .
j_gene: TRBJ1-2
CDR3aa: CASSLDWGPDVRGYTF
CDR3nt: TGTGCCAGCAGCTTAGATTGGGGGCCCGACGTTCGTGGCTACACCTTC

v_gene: TRBV29-1
d_gene: .
j_gene: TRBJ2-1
CDR3aa: CSVDETGYNEQFF
CDR3nt: TGCAGCGTTGACGAGACAGGATACAATGAGCAGTTCTTC

v_gene: TRBV18
d_gene: TRBD1
j_gene: TRBJ2-2
CDR3aa: CASSPRFGTGSTGELFF
CDR3nt: TGTGCCAGCTCACCACGTTTCGGGACAGGGAGTACCGGGGAGCTGTTTTTT

v_gene: TRBV29-1
d_gene: .
j_gene: TRBJ2-7
CDR3aa: CSVEASRNTYEQYF
CDR3nt: TGCAGCGTTGAAGCTAGCCGGAATACCTACGAGCAGTACTTC

v_gene: TRBV6-1
d_gene: .
j_gene: TRBJ1-1
CDR3aa: CASSRGLTEAFF
CDR3nt: TGTGCCAGCAGTCGAGGGCTTACTGAAGCTTTCTTT

v_gene: TRBV4-2
d_gene: .
j_gene: TRBJ2-5
CDR3aa: CASSQGRFGQTQYF
CDR3nt: TGTGCCAGCAGCCAAGGCAGGTTCGGTCAGACCCAGTACTTC

v_gene: TRBV15
d_gene: .
j_gene: TRBJ1-3
CDR3aa: CATSRARSSGNTIYF
CDR3nt: TGTGCCACCAGCAGGGCCCGGAGCTCTGGAAACACCATATATTTT

v_gene: TRBV7-3
d_gene: .
j_gene: TRBJ2-2
CDR3aa: CASSFNVGELFF
CDR3nt: TGTGCCAGCAGCTTTAATGTCGGGGAGCTGTTTTTT

v_gene: TRBV19
d_gene: .
j_gene: TRBJ2-3
CDR3aa: CASSKRQGTDTQYF
CDR3nt: TGTGCCAGTAGTAAAAGGCAGGGAACAGATACGCAGTATTTT

v_gene: TRBV20-1
d_gene: .
j_gene: TRBJ2-1
CDR3aa: CSASHRDEQFF
CDR3nt: TGCAGTGCTAGTCACCGAGATGAGCAGTTCTTC

v_gene: TRBV11-2
d_gene: TRBD1
j_gene: TRBJ2-5
CDR3aa: CASSLGTVQETQYF
CDR3nt: TGTGCCAGCAGCTTGGGGACAGTCCAAGAGACCCAGTACTTC

v_gene: TRBV27
d_gene: .
j_gene: TRBJ2-7
CDR3aa: CASSSRGGYEQYF
CDR3nt: TGTGCCAGCAGCTCAAGGGGAGGCTACGAGCAGTACTTC

v_gene: TRBV5-4
d_gene: TRBD1
j_gene: TRBJ2-7
CDR3aa: CASSPGAGGDYEQYF
CDR3nt: TGTGCCAGCAGCCCCGGGGCAGGGGGCGACTACGAGCAGTACTTC

v_gene: TRBV19
d_gene: .
j_gene: TRBJ2-1
CDR3aa: CASSDAILAEDNEQFF
CDR3nt: TGTGCCAGTAGTGATGCGATTCTAGCTGAAGACAATGAGCAGTTCTTC

v_gene: TRBV27
d_gene: TRBD1
j_gene: TRBJ2-7
CDR3aa: CASRGTGAYEQYF
CDR3nt: TGTGCCAGCCGGGGGACAGGGGCCTACGAGCAGTACTTC

v_gene: TRBV15
d_gene: TRBD1
j_gene: TRBJ2-6
CDR3aa: CATSRETGSGANVLTF
CDR3nt: TGTGCCACCAGCAGAGAGACAGGGTCTGGGGCCAACGTCCTGACTTTC

v_gene: TRBV29-1
d_gene: .
j_gene: TRBJ1-1
CDR3aa: CSARINTEAFF
CDR3nt: TGCAGCGCCAGGATTAACACTGAAGCTTTCTTT

v_gene: TRBV6-1
d_gene: .
j_gene: TRBJ2-7
CDR3aa: CASRHSGGLLYEQYF
CDR3nt: TGTGCCAGCAGGCACTCTGGAGGGTTGCTCTACGAGCAGTACTTC

v_gene: TRBV19
d_gene: .
j_gene: TRBJ2-2
CDR3aa: CASSKDSLWGGELFF
CDR3nt: TGTGCCAGTAGTAAGGACAGTCTGTGGGGTGGGGAGCTGTTTTTT

v_gene: TRBV5-1
d_gene: TRBD1
j_gene: TRBJ1-1
CDR3aa: CASRGTGIYTEAFF
CDR3nt: TGCGCCAGCAGAGGGACAGGGATCTACACTGAAGCTTTCTTT

v_gene: TRBV16
d_gene: .
j_gene: TRBJ1-6
CDR3aa: CASSQISGDPSSYNSPLHF
CDR3nt: TGTGCCAGCAGCCAAATCTCGGGTGACCCTAGCTCCTATAATTCACCCCTCCACTTT

v_gene: TRBV6-1
d_gene: .
j_gene: TRBJ1-2
CDR3aa: CASSPEDYGYTF
CDR3nt: TGTGCCAGCAGTCCAGAGGACTATGGCTACACCTTC

v_gene: TRBV6-1
d_gene: TRBD2
j_gene: TRBJ2-5
CDR3aa: CASSERGGQETQYF
CDR3nt: TGTGCCAGCAGTGAGCGGGGGGGCCAAGAGACCCAGTACTTC

v_gene: TRBV5-1
d_gene: TRBD1
j_gene: TRBJ1-1
CDR3aa: CASSLQGDDTEAFF
CDR3nt: TGCGCCAGCAGTCTGCAGGGGGACGACACTGAAGCTTTCTTT

v_gene: TRBV2
d_gene: .
j_gene: TRBJ1-4
CDR3aa: CASSEMTEKLFF
CDR3nt: TGTGCCAGCAGTGAGATGACAGAAAAACTGTTTTTT

v_gene: TRBV7-2
d_gene: .
j_gene: TRBJ2-7
CDR3aa: CASSLEEWQGYEQYF
CDR3nt: TGTGCCAGCAGCTTAGAAGAGTGGCAGGGCTACGAGCAGTACTTC

v_gene: TRBV4-2
d_gene: .
j_gene: TRBJ2-7
CDR3aa: CASSLPGTPYEQYF
CDR3nt: TGTGCCAGCAGCCTTCCCGGGACTCCCTACGAGCAGTACTTC

v_gene: TRBV5-5
d_gene: .
j_gene: TRBJ2-2
CDR3aa: CASIKGVRLTGELFF
CDR3nt: TGTGCCAGCATCAAAGGGGTTAGGTTAACCGGGGAGCTGTTTTTT

v_gene: TRBV30
d_gene: TRBD2
j_gene: TRBJ2-7
CDR3aa: CAWSGDYLVGEQYF
CDR3nt: TGTGCCTGGAGTGGGGACTACCTAGTGGGGGAGCAGTACTTC

v_gene: TRBV28
d_gene: .
j_gene: TRBJ2-7
CDR3aa: CASLGTQYEQYF
CDR3nt: TGTGCCAGCCTCGGGACACAATACGAGCAGTACTTC

v_gene: TRBV6-1
d_gene: TRBD1
j_gene: TRBJ2-7
CDR3aa: CASSGTGRDEQYF
CDR3nt: TGTGCCAGCAGTGGGACAGGGCGCGACGAGCAGTACTTC

v_gene: TRBV18
d_gene: TRBD1
j_gene: TRBJ1-2
CDR3aa: CASSPLPVQGSAPNYGYTF
CDR3nt: TGTGCCAGCTCACCCCTCCCCGTACAGGGGTCCGCACCTAACTATGGCTACACCTTC

v_gene: TRBV10-3
d_gene: .
j_gene: TRBJ1-5
CDR3aa: CAISAGNNQPQHF
CDR3nt: TGTGCCATCAGCGCAGGGAACAATCAGCCCCAGCATTTT

v_gene: TRBV28
d_gene: .
j_gene: TRBJ1-2
CDR3aa: CASSLEQIYGYTF
CDR3nt: TGTGCCAGCAGTCTGGAACAGATTTATGGCTACACCTTC

v_gene: TRBV18
d_gene: TRBD1
j_gene: TRBJ2-3
CDR3aa: CASSPVGGREDTQYF
CDR3nt: TGTGCCAGCTCACCAGTAGGGGGCAGAGAAGATACGCAGTATTTT

v_gene: TRBV12-5
d_gene: TRBD2
j_gene: TRBJ2-1
CDR3aa: CASGSSIAGFSYNEQFF
CDR3nt: TGTGCTAGTGGTTCCTCTATAGCGGGGTTCTCCTACAATGAGCAGTTCTTC

v_gene: TRBV28
d_gene: TRBD1
j_gene: TRBJ2-3
CDR3aa: CASRTGGAESSTDTQYF
CDR3nt: TGTGCCAGCAGAACAGGGGGCGCTGAGTCAAGCACAGATACGCAGTATTTT

v_gene: TRBV29-1
d_gene: TRBD1
j_gene: TRBJ1-1
CDR3aa: CSAAPQFGQTGDTEAFF
CDR3nt: TGCAGCGCCGCGCCCCAATTCGGCCAGACAGGGGACACTGAAGCTTTCTTT

v_gene: TRBV11-1
d_gene: TRBD2
j_gene: TRBJ2-7
CDR3aa: CASSLLGTSGPYEQYF
CDR3nt: TGTGCCAGCAGCTTGCTCGGGACTAGCGGTCCCTACGAGCAGTACTTC

v_gene: TRBV5-1
d_gene: .
j_gene: TRBJ2-7
CDR3aa: CASSLGASNSYEQYF
CDR3nt: TGCGCCAGCAGCTTGGGGGCATCGAACTCCTACGAGCAGTACTTC

v_gene: TRBV28
d_gene: TRBD1
j_gene: TRBJ1-1
CDR3aa: CASSHPGQGGFETFF
CDR3nt: TGTGCCAGCAGCCACCCTGGACAGGGGGGATTCGAAACTTTCTTT

v_gene: TRBV19
d_gene: .
j_gene: TRBJ2-7
CDR3aa: CACGWSGASSEQYF
CDR3nt: TGTGCCTGTGGATGGAGTGGGGCATCCAGTGAGCAGTACTTC

v_gene: TRBV10-3
d_gene: TRBD2
j_gene: TRBJ2-2
CDR3aa: CAIGREGLVPHTGELFF
CDR3nt: TGTGCCATCGGGCGGGAAGGACTAGTTCCCCACACCGGGGAGCTGTTTTTT

v_gene: TRBV5-4
d_gene: .
j_gene: TRBJ2-1
CDR3aa: CASSSPTAFNEQFF
CDR3nt: TGTGCCAGCAGCTCTCCGACAGCTTTCAATGAGCAGTTCTTC

v_gene: TRBV5-1
d_gene: .
j_gene: TRBJ2-2
CDR3aa: CASSLVPSTQGNTGELFF
CDR3nt: TGCGCCAGCAGCTTGGTGCCGTCGACGCAGGGCAATACCGGGGAGCTGTTTTTT

v_gene: TRBV5-1
d_gene: TRBD1
j_gene: TRBJ1-5
CDR3aa: CASSRTGGPYSNQPQHF
CDR3nt: TGCGCCAGCAGCCGTACAGGGGGCCCTTATAGCAATCAGCCCCAGCATTTT

v_gene: TRBV28
d_gene: TRBD1
j_gene: TRBJ2-7
CDR3aa: CASSLEDRSSYEQYF
CDR3nt: TGTGCCAGCAGTTTGGAGGACAGGAGCTCCTACGAGCAGTACTTC

v_gene: TRBV6-5
d_gene: .
j_gene: TRBJ2-7
CDR3aa: CASSYGQGGREQYF
CDR3nt: TGTGCCAGCAGTTACGGGCAGGGGGGACGCGAGCAGTACTTC

v_gene: TRBV4-1
d_gene: TRBD2
j_gene: TRBJ2-5
CDR3aa: CASSPIGASGGASETQYF
CDR3nt: TGCGCCAGCAGCCCCATTGGGGCTAGCGGGGGGGCCTCAGAGACCCAGTACTTC

v_gene: TRBV25-1
d_gene: .
j_gene: TRBJ1-4
CDR3aa: CASSEFAQSEKLFF
CDR3nt: TGTGCCAGCAGTGAATTTGCACAGTCTGAAAAACTGTTTTTT

v_gene: TRBV5-1
d_gene: TRBD1
j_gene: TRBJ1-1
CDR3aa: CASSLGQGSATEAFF
CDR3nt: TGCGCCAGCAGCTTGGGACAGGGGAGCGCTACTGAAGCTTTCTTT

v_gene: TRBV7-9
d_gene: TRBD1
j_gene: TRBJ2-7
CDR3aa: CASSSRQGISSYEQYF
CDR3nt: TGTGCCAGCAGCTCTCGACAGGGGATCAGCTCCTACGAGCAGTACTTC